The rows below give T cell receptor beta chains drawn from one sample of a study of cytomegalovirus exposure and HLA in healthy donors. Sequenced by immunoSEQ multiplex PCR; TCRdb stores in-frame clones only, minus some. The table records roughly 150,000 clones, over 60% of them present only once. The sequenced sample consisted of PBMCs. These receptors were taken from a woman aged 25 to 39 in good health and CMV-seropositive. Both conserved end residues are part of each CDR3. Each record gives: V gene, J gene, clone size, D gene, CDR3 protein, CDR3 DNA. A D gene is named only where the DNA matches it firmly. Rows give clone size only sometimes, using once, few, many, or a class for an expanded clone.

TRBV5-1	TRBJ2-1	-	TRBD2	CASSSGTNNNEQFF	TGCGCCAGCAGCTCCGGGACTAACAACAATGAGCAGTTCTTC
TRBV7-9	TRBJ1-2	-	-	CASSLGGTPGYTF	TGTGCCAGCAGCTTAGGCGGGACGCCTGGCTACACCTTC
TRBV18	TRBJ1-5	-	-	CASSRISDQPQHF	TGTGCCAGCTCGAGGATTTCTGATCAGCCCCAGCATTTT
TRBV2	TRBJ1-2	few	TRBD1	CASSVTGTGNGYTF	TGTGCCAGCAGTGTAACCGGGACAGGGAACGGCTACACCTTC
TRBV5-4	TRBJ2-1	-	TRBD1	CASSSGTGVHNEQFF	TGTGCCAGCAGTTCCGGGACAGGGGTCCACAATGAGCAGTTCTTC
TRBV6-4	TRBJ2-7	-	TRBD1	CASRYPGQTYEQYF	TGTGCCAGCAGATACCCGGGACAGACCTACGAGCAGTACTTC
TRBV5-1	TRBJ1-2	once	TRBD1	CASSTTGGYPLNPTRSNYGYTF	TGCGCCAGCAGCACTACAGGGGGCTATCCTCTGAATCCAACTAGATCGAACTATGGCTACACCTTC
TRBV7-2	TRBJ2-7	-	TRBD2	CASSQQLQSSGRNF	TGTGCCAGCAGCCAACAACTACAATCTAGCGGGCGGAACTTC
TRBV11-3	TRBJ2-5	once	-	CASSFSSGSGETQYF	TGTGCCAGCAGCTTCTCCTCGGGATCTGGGGAGACCCAGTACTTC
TRBV27	TRBJ1-1	-	-	CASSPGTFGNTEAFF	TGTGCCAGCAGTCCGGGAACATTTGGGAACACTGAAGCTTTCTTT
TRBV5-1	TRBJ2-2	-	TRBD2	CASSLRGATSGGTGELFF	TGCGCCAGCAGCTTGAGAGGAGCGACTAGCGGGGGGACCGGGGAGCTGTTTTTT
TRBV2	TRBJ1-1	-	-	CASSARGIEAFF	TGTGCCAGCAGTGCGAGGGGGATTGAAGCTTTCTTT
TRBV6-1	TRBJ2-3	-	-	CASSVGRRTSTDTQYF	TGTGCCAGCAGTGTTGGACGGCGGACTTCCACAGATACGCAGTATTTT
TRBV7-2	TRBJ2-3	-	TRBD2	CASSLLAGVEDTQYF	TGTGCCAGCAGCTTACTAGCGGGAGTTGAAGATACGCAGTATTTT
TRBV5-6	TRBJ2-7	-	TRBD2	CASSTGLAGVTYEQYF	TGTGCCAGCAGCACGGGACTAGCGGGGGTAACCTACGAGCAGTACTTC
TRBV11-3	TRBJ2-1	-	TRBD2	CASSSGGGGGSKGEQFF	TGTGCCAGCAGCTCCGGGGGGGGTGGCGGGAGTAAGGGTGAGCAGTTCTTC
TRBV7-9	TRBJ1-5	few	-	CASSSHRDNQPQHF	TGTGCCAGCAGCTCCCACAGGGACAATCAGCCCCAGCATTTT
TRBV5-6	TRBJ2-7	few	TRBD1	CASSPMGQGASYEQYF	TGTGCCAGCAGCCCCATGGGACAGGGGGCTTCCTACGAGCAGTACTTC
TRBV27	TRBJ2-7	few	-	CASTLSWQGSYEQYF	TGTGCCAGCACCTTATCGTGGCAGGGTTCCTACGAGCAGTACTTC
TRBV19	TRBJ1-5	-	-	CASGPWGGQPQHF	TGTGCCAGTGGACCTTGGGGCGGTCAGCCCCAGCATTTT
TRBV6-6	TRBJ2-7	-	-	CASSLTTYEQYF	TGTGCCAGCAGTTTGACAACTTACGAGCAGTACTTC
TRBV18	TRBJ2-1	-	TRBD1	CASSPRQGASGEQFF	TGTGCCAGCTCACCCCGGCAGGGGGCTTCGGGTGAGCAGTTCTTC
TRBV19	TRBJ1-1	-	TRBD1	CASSIGRDRGNTEAFF	TGTGCCAGTAGTATCGGCCGAGACAGGGGGAACACTGAAGCTTTCTTT
TRBV15	TRBJ1-1	-	-	CATSRVPGVLDTEAFF	TGTGCCACCAGCAGAGTCCCAGGGGTTTTGGACACTGAAGCTTTCTTT
TRBV4-1	TRBJ2-7	once	-	CASSQEPGYEQYF	TGCGCCAGCAGCCAAGAACCAGGCTACGAGCAGTACTTC
TRBV29-1	TRBJ1-5	few	-	CSVAQGKNQPQHF	TGCAGCGTTGCACAGGGTAAGAATCAGCCCCAGCATTTT
TRBV4-1	TRBJ2-7	-	TRBD2	CASSRVPGLAASYEQYF	TGCGCCAGCAGTCGTGTCCCGGGACTAGCGGCCTCCTACGAGCAGTACTTC
TRBV29-1	TRBJ2-6	-	-	CSVVNRTGANVLTF	TGCAGCGTCGTTAATCGTACTGGGGCCAACGTCCTGACTTTC
TRBV11-2	TRBJ2-1	-	-	CASSPSRSEQFF	TGTGCCAGCAGCCCCAGTCGGAGTGAGCAGTTCTTC
TRBV29-1	TRBJ2-7	once	-	CSVCLRGEQYF	TGCAGCGTCTGCCTTAGGGGCGAGCAGTACTTC
TRBV6-5	TRBJ1-3	-	-	CASRISYRGNTIYF	TGTGCCAGCAGGATTAGTTACAGGGGAAACACCATATATTTT
TRBV5-1	TRBJ2-7	-	TRBD2	CASSLGAGGSYEQYF	TGCGCCAGCAGTTTAGGCGCGGGGGGGAGCTACGAGCAGTACTTC
TRBV5-1	TRBJ1-1	-	TRBD1	CASSPDRGTEAFF	TGCGCCAGCAGCCCCGACAGGGGAACTGAAGCTTTCTTT
TRBV27	TRBJ2-7	once	TRBD2	CASSQGLAGSSYEQYF	TGTGCCAGCAGTCAGGGACTAGCGGGGAGCTCCTACGAGCAGTACTTC
TRBV7-9	TRBJ2-1	-	TRBD2	CASSLGGLAGGWEQFF	TGTGCCAGCAGCTTAGGAGGACTAGCGGGAGGCTGGGAGCAGTTCTTC
TRBV29-1	TRBJ1-5	-	-	CSVADAGPGPQHF	TGCAGCGTAGCTGACGCGGGCCCTGGGCCCCAGCATTTT
TRBV29-1	TRBJ2-1	once	-	CSVEGGVQSYNEQFF	TGCAGCGTTGAAGGGGGGGTTCAGTCCTACAATGAGCAGTTCTTC
TRBV9	TRBJ2-1	-	-	CASSVGAGSYNEQFF	TGTGCCAGCAGCGTAGGGGCGGGGTCCTACAATGAGCAGTTCTTC
TRBV25-1	TRBJ2-4	-	-	CASSGTGGRNIQYF	TGTGCCAGCAGTGGGACAGGAGGGCGAAACATTCAGTACTTC
TRBV25-1	TRBJ2-2	few	TRBD1	CASHRGRGGELFF	TGTGCCAGTCACAGGGGGCGCGGCGGGGAGCTGTTTTTT
TRBV5-4	TRBJ2-7	-	-	CASSLLQAVGEQYF	TGTGCCAGCAGCTTACTACAGGCCGTAGGCGAGCAGTACTTC
TRBV4-1	TRBJ2-1	-	TRBD2	CASSQGLAGVYEQFF	TGCGCCAGCAGCCAAGGACTAGCGGGGGTATATGAGCAGTTCTTC
TRBV11-3	TRBJ1-1	-	TRBD1	CASSVDRDRGEAFF	TGTGCCAGCAGCGTAGACCGGGACAGGGGTGAAGCTTTCTTT
TRBV13	TRBJ2-7	once	TRBD1	CASRLTGNEQYF	TGTGCCAGCAGGTTGACAGGGAACGAGCAGTACTTC